This is a list of T cell receptor beta chains from one sample in a study of cytotoxic CD8 clonotypes in ibrutinib-treated CLL. Repertoires were generated with immunoSEQ multiplex PCR, while TCRdb's copy carries only in-frame clones and drops some. Altogether about 58,000 clones are present, roughly 70% being singletons, with the ten largest covering around 43%. Material: PBMCs, obtained after 12 months of ibrutinib treatment. Receptor source: a human donor with chronic lymphocytic leukemia. The CDR3 runs from the conserved cysteine through the conserved F or W. Fields, in order: D gene, J gene, clone size, V gene, CDR3 length, CDR3 DNA, CDR3 protein. The D gene is left open where the match is weak. Part of the rows lack a size; the others show once, few, many or a class for expanded clones.

D gene: .; J gene: TRBJ1-5; clone size: .; V gene: TRBV19; CDR3 length: 14; CDR3 DNA: TGTGCCACCGCCCTCCGGGACAGCAATCAGCCCCAGCATTTT; CDR3 protein: CATALRDSNQPQHF
D gene: TRBD2; J gene: TRBJ2-3; clone size: few; V gene: TRBV9; CDR3 length: 16; CDR3 DNA: TGTGCCAGCAGCGTAGCTAGCGGGAGGGCCGAAGATACGCAGTATTTT; CDR3 protein: CASSVASGRAEDTQYF
D gene: .; J gene: TRBJ2-1; clone size: .; V gene: TRBV29-1; CDR3 length: 15; CDR3 DNA: TGCAGCGTTGACGGGTTGGCAGGGGACTACAATGAGCAGTTCTTC; CDR3 protein: CSVDGLAGDYNEQFF
D gene: .; J gene: TRBJ2-2; clone size: few; V gene: TRBV9; CDR3 length: 14; CDR3 DNA: TGTGCCAGCAGCGGGTTCGCGAACACCGGGGAGCTGTTTTTT; CDR3 protein: CASSGFANTGELFF
D gene: .; J gene: TRBJ1-1; clone size: .; V gene: TRBV7-2; CDR3 length: 13; CDR3 DNA: TGTGCCAGCATCCTTCGGTTGAACACTGAAGCTTTCTTT; CDR3 protein: CASILRLNTEAFF
D gene: TRBD1; J gene: TRBJ2-3; clone size: .; V gene: TRBV27; CDR3 length: 15; CDR3 DNA: TGTGCCAGCAGTTTAGGGACAGGGAACACAGATACGCAGTATTTT; CDR3 protein: CASSLGTGNTDTQYF
D gene: .; J gene: TRBJ1-1; clone size: .; V gene: TRBV5-4; CDR3 length: 16; CDR3 DNA: TGTGCCAGCAGCCAGGTTGGGATAACAGGGAGGTCTGAAGCTTTCTTT; CDR3 protein: CASSQVGITGRSEAFF
D gene: .; J gene: TRBJ2-7; clone size: .; V gene: TRBV5-1; CDR3 length: 14; CDR3 DNA: TGCGCCAGCAGCTCCCACCTTACACGGAGTGAGCAGTACTTC; CDR3 protein: CASSSHLTRSEQYF
D gene: .; J gene: TRBJ2-2; clone size: .; V gene: TRBV15; CDR3 length: 18; CDR3 DNA: TGTGCCACCAGCAGAGATCCTGCGGGCAGGAGGAACACCGGGGAGCTGTTTTTT; CDR3 protein: CATSRDPAGRRNTGELFF
D gene: TRBD2; J gene: TRBJ2-7; clone size: .; V gene: TRBV7-2; CDR3 length: 19; CDR3 DNA: TGTGCCAGCAGCCGCATCGGACTAGCGGGAGGATCGAGCTCCTACGAGCAGTACTTC; CDR3 protein: CASSRIGLAGGSSSYEQYF
D gene: TRBD2; J gene: TRBJ2-1; clone size: .; V gene: TRBV5-4; CDR3 length: 15; CDR3 DNA: TGTGCCAGCAGCGTCGGACTAGCGGGAGGGAATGAGCAGTTCTTC; CDR3 protein: CASSVGLAGGNEQFF
D gene: .; J gene: TRBJ2-7; clone size: few; V gene: TRBV6-1; CDR3 length: 13; CDR3 DNA: TGTGCCAGCAGTGAAGCTAGGGGTGGCGAGCAGTACTTC; CDR3 protein: CASSEARGGEQYF
D gene: TRBD2; J gene: TRBJ2-7; clone size: .; V gene: TRBV28; CDR3 length: 16; CDR3 DNA: TGTGCCAGCACCTCGTTCGGGACTAGCGCCACTGGGGAGCAGTACTTC; CDR3 protein: CASTSFGTSATGEQYF
D gene: TRBD2; J gene: TRBJ2-7; clone size: .; V gene: TRBV5-8; CDR3 length: 15; CDR3 DNA: TGTGCCAGCAGCTTAGGACTAGCGGGGCCCCACGAGCAGTACTTC; CDR3 protein: CASSLGLAGPHEQYF
D gene: .; J gene: TRBJ1-2; clone size: few; V gene: TRBV2; CDR3 length: 12; CDR3 DNA: TGTGCCAGCAGTGAACGGGCGTATGGCTACACCTTC; CDR3 protein: CASSERAYGYTF
D gene: .; J gene: TRBJ2-7; clone size: .; V gene: TRBV6-6; CDR3 length: 14; CDR3 DNA: TGTGCCAGCAGTCCCACAGGGTTTTCAGGCGAGCAGTACTTC; CDR3 protein: CASSPTGFSGEQYF
D gene: TRBD1; J gene: TRBJ2-2; clone size: .; V gene: TRBV10-3; CDR3 length: 14; CDR3 DNA: TGTGCCATCAGTCCCGGGACAGGGACCGGGGAGCTGTTTTTT; CDR3 protein: CAISPGTGTGELFF
D gene: .; J gene: TRBJ1-5; clone size: once; V gene: TRBV30; CDR3 length: 12; CDR3 DNA: TGTGCCTGGAGTCAGGTGAATCAGCCCCAGCATTTT; CDR3 protein: CAWSQVNQPQHF
D gene: .; J gene: TRBJ2-7; clone size: few; V gene: TRBV28; CDR3 length: 13; CDR3 DNA: TGTGCCAGCAGTTTGGCTGGGCGTTCCGAGCAGTACTTC; CDR3 protein: CASSLAGRSEQYF
D gene: .; J gene: TRBJ2-7; clone size: .; V gene: TRBV18; CDR3 length: 15; CDR3 DNA: TGTGCCAGCTCACCACGGGCAGGAATAACCTACGAGCAGTACTTC; CDR3 protein: CASSPRAGITYEQYF
D gene: TRBD2; J gene: TRBJ2-3; clone size: once; V gene: TRBV5-4; CDR3 length: 16; CDR3 DNA: TGTGCCAGCAGCTTGGCCATGGCGGGAGCCACAGATACGCAGTATTTT; CDR3 protein: CASSLAMAGATDTQYF
D gene: TRBD2; J gene: TRBJ2-7; clone size: .; V gene: TRBV7-6; CDR3 length: 16; CDR3 DNA: TGTGCCAGCAGCTCTCGGTCGGGAGGGAGCTCCTACGAGCAGTACTTC; CDR3 protein: CASSSRSGGSSYEQYF
D gene: .; J gene: TRBJ2-1; clone size: once; V gene: TRBV27; CDR3 length: 15; CDR3 DNA: TGTGCCAGCAGTGGGAGCGGAGGTATCTACAATGAGCAGTTCTTC; CDR3 protein: CASSGSGGIYNEQFF
D gene: TRBD2; J gene: TRBJ2-3; clone size: many; V gene: TRBV6-1; CDR3 length: 17; CDR3 DNA: TGTGCCAGCAGTGGCGCGGTTAGCGGGAGGCTGGCAGATACGCAGTATTTT; CDR3 protein: CASSGAVSGRLADTQYF
D gene: .; J gene: TRBJ2-3; clone size: .; V gene: TRBV7-2; CDR3 length: 14; CDR3 DNA: TGTGCCAGCAGCCCCCCGACTAACACAGATACGCAGTATTTT; CDR3 protein: CASSPPTNTDTQYF
D gene: .; J gene: TRBJ2-2; clone size: .; V gene: TRBV28; CDR3 length: 13; CDR3 DNA: TGTGCCAGCAGTTTCGAGGGGACCGGGGAGCTGTTTTTT; CDR3 protein: CASSFEGTGELFF
D gene: TRBD2; J gene: TRBJ2-1; clone size: few; V gene: TRBV19; CDR3 length: 14; CDR3 DNA: TGTGCCAGTAGTATGAGGGCTAGCGGGCTTGAGCAGTTCTTC; CDR3 protein: CASSMRASGLEQFF
D gene: .; J gene: TRBJ2-5; clone size: .; V gene: TRBV5-4; CDR3 length: 15; CDR3 DNA: TGTGCCAGCAGCTTGGCCATTCAATTCCAAGAGACCCAGTACTTC; CDR3 protein: CASSLAIQFQETQYF
D gene: TRBD1; J gene: TRBJ2-1; clone size: .; V gene: TRBV6-5; CDR3 length: 14; CDR3 DNA: TGTGCCAGCAGGGGACAGGTAGTTGGTGGTGAGCAGTTCTTC; CDR3 protein: CASRGQVVGGEQFF
D gene: .; J gene: TRBJ2-7; clone size: .; V gene: TRBV7-3; CDR3 length: 13; CDR3 DNA: TGTGCCAGCAGCTTAAGCCAGGAGCGGGAGCAGTACTTC; CDR3 protein: CASSLSQEREQYF
D gene: TRBD1; J gene: TRBJ1-4; clone size: .; V gene: TRBV2; CDR3 length: 15; CDR3 DNA: TGTGCCAGCAGTATAGGGGACAGTGGTAATGAAAAACTGTTTTTT; CDR3 protein: CASSIGDSGNEKLFF
D gene: .; J gene: TRBJ2-7; clone size: once; V gene: TRBV21-1; CDR3 length: 15; CDR3 DNA: TGTGCCAGCAGCACCCTAGCGGGAGGTCCCTACGAGCAGTACTTC; CDR3 protein: CASSTLAGGPYEQYF
D gene: TRBD1; J gene: TRBJ2-1; clone size: .; V gene: TRBV30; CDR3 length: 14; CDR3 DNA: TGTGCCTGGAGTGGGGGACAGGGTTACAATGAGCAGTTCTTC; CDR3 protein: CAWSGGQGYNEQFF
D gene: TRBD1; J gene: TRBJ2-7; clone size: .; V gene: TRBV25-1; CDR3 length: 15; CDR3 DNA: TGTGCCAGCAGCATACCGGGACAGGGAAAATACGAGCAGTACTTC; CDR3 protein: CASSIPGQGKYEQYF
D gene: TRBD2; J gene: TRBJ2-1; clone size: few; V gene: TRBV7-2; CDR3 length: 16; CDR3 DNA: TGTGCCAGCAGCCCGCCGGGACTAGCGGGAGGGAATGAGCAGTTCTTC; CDR3 protein: CASSPPGLAGGNEQFF
D gene: .; J gene: TRBJ1-2; clone size: .; V gene: TRBV7-5; CDR3 length: 16; CDR3 DNA: TGTGTCAGAAGCTTAGCAGGACAGGGCGCTAACTATGGCTACACCTTC; CDR3 protein: CVRSLAGQGANYGYTF
D gene: TRBD1; J gene: TRBJ2-7; clone size: .; V gene: TRBV2; CDR3 length: 13; CDR3 DNA: TGTGCCAGCAAGCGACAGGGGCAATACGAGCAGTACTTC; CDR3 protein: CASKRQGQYEQYF
D gene: .; J gene: TRBJ1-2; clone size: .; V gene: TRBV28; CDR3 length: 13; CDR3 DNA: TGTGCCAGCAGCCCACAGGGAACCTATGGCTACACCTTC; CDR3 protein: CASSPQGTYGYTF
D gene: TRBD1; J gene: TRBJ2-7; clone size: .; V gene: TRBV6-1; CDR3 length: 15; CDR3 DNA: TGTGCCAGCAAGGGGTCCGTAGGACAGGACTACGAGCAGTACTTC; CDR3 protein: CASKGSVGQDYEQYF
D gene: TRBD2; J gene: TRBJ2-5; clone size: .; V gene: TRBV27; CDR3 length: 15; CDR3 DNA: TGTGCCAGCAGTTCCCTCAGCAGCGGGAGGGAGACCCAGTACTTC; CDR3 protein: CASSSLSSGRETQYF
D gene: .; J gene: TRBJ1-1; clone size: large; V gene: TRBV5-4; CDR3 length: 14; CDR3 DNA: TGTGCCAGCAGCAGAGACGGAACAAACACTGAAGCTTTCTTT; CDR3 protein: CASSRDGTNTEAFF
D gene: .; J gene: TRBJ1-1; clone size: few; V gene: TRBV2; CDR3 length: 13; CDR3 DNA: TGTGCCAGCAGTGGGGTTGGGGACACTGAAGCTTTCTTT; CDR3 protein: CASSGVGDTEAFF
D gene: .; J gene: TRBJ1-1; clone size: .; V gene: TRBV7-8; CDR3 length: 14; CDR3 DNA: TGTGCCAGCAGGGTTACAGGGCCCCGCGGGTATGCTTTCTTT; CDR3 protein: CASRVTGPRGYAFF